This is a list of T cell receptor beta chains from one sample in a study of monozygotic twins with inflammatory bowel disease. With the 5' RACE reads reprocessed, TCRdb shows one record per CDR3 protein and no DNA. Here the sample table reports around 380,000 distinct CDR3 sequences. The specimen sequenced was blood. These receptors were obtained from a human donor with ulcerative colitis or Crohn's disease, or a healthy co-twin of an affected twin (not recorded which). The CDR3 runs from the conserved cysteine through the conserved F or W.

j_call v_call cdr3_aa
TRBJ2-3 TRBV28 CASSYQGIGTDTQYF
TRBJ2-2 TRBV6-1 CASSYRDTGELFF
TRBJ2-5 TRBV4-2 CASSQEQQETQYF
TRBJ1-4 TRBV27 CASRSYPQTTNEKLFF
TRBJ2-2 TRBV9 CASSVGGTNTGELFF
TRBJ2-3 TRBV15 CATSRDPLMDHTQYF
TRBJ1-2 TRBV27 CASSRGPEGYGYTF
TRBJ1-3 TRBV28 CASNGGSTAGNTIYF
TRBJ1-5 TRBV12-3/TRBV12-4 CASSLTGVAQPQHF
TRBJ2-7 TRBV20-1 CRVGGNSGRSYEQYF
TRBJ1-6 TRBV5-1 CASSLRTGSDSPLHF
TRBJ2-3 TRBV25-1 CASGDRTDTQYF
TRBJ1-4 TRBV5-1 CASSFTGARGGDEKLFF
TRBJ2-1 TRBV19 CASSPRMLVGNEQFF
TRBJ2-7 TRBV6-1 CASSGGTGKPYEQYF
TRBJ1-1 TRBV19 CASSVTGPTEAFF
TRBJ2-7 TRBV5-1 CASSLEGGPDEQYF
TRBJ2-7 TRBV3-1 CASSRIIGKTGTRAYEQYF
TRBJ1-5 TRBV20-1 CSARYEWGQPQHF
TRBJ1-5 TRBV20-1 CSARDGQGLIADQPQHF